Listed here are 26 T cell receptor beta chains from one sample, sequenced in a study of shared clonotypes between healthy human individuals. Only in-frame clones appear in the TCRdb table, and some are missing; sequencing was by immunoSEQ multiplex PCR. The sample carries approximately 500,000 clones, about four fifths recorded once. The sample comprised PBMCs. The receptors originated from a middle-aged woman in good health. Some clones in this sample may be carry-over from other donors' samples.

Of note for this clone: A far larger clone differs by one base, so this is likely a read error. The rearrangement joins TRBV2 to TRBJ2-5; 11 bases agree with TRBD2. The end of the DNA is better explained by TRBJ2-7, so the J call may be wrong. CDR3 length equals 15 residues. The germline V gene encodes CDR1 SNHLY and CDR2 FYNNEI. CDR3 sequence reads: CAAPGASGRSYEQYF. In DNA form, the CDR3 reads TGTGCCGCACCCGGGGCTAGCGGGAGGTCCTACGAGCAGTACTTC.

This rearrangement joins TRBV7-2 to TRBJ2-7; 13 bases line up with TRBD2. The CDR3 has 17 amino acids. Germline trimming cut 5 bases from V and 0 bases from J; bases unmatched to any gene: 7. Germline loops: CDR1 SGHTA, CDR2 FQGNSA. CDR3 in DNA: TGTGCCAGCAGCGGGACTAGCGGGGACTTAGTCTCCTACGAGCAGTACTTC. Amino acid sequence: CASSGTSGDLVSYEQYF.

This clone has just a few counts. The V call is TRBV11-2, the J call TRBJ1-1; D not certain. Per the germline V gene, CDR1 is SGHAT and CDR2 is FQNNGV. CDR3 size: 13 residues. V gave up 5 bases and J gave up 1 base, with 8 bases separating them. The CDR3 DNA sequence: TGTGCCAGCAGCCCAGACTGGAACACTGAAGCTTTCTTT. Translating it yields CASSPDWNTEAFF.

Only a few counts were recorded for this clone. The chain is built from TRBV7-9 and TRBJ1-1; D ambiguous. The germline V gene encodes CDR1 SEHNR and CDR2 FQNEAQ (reference sequence). The CDR3 totals 15 residues. V lost 5 bases and J 0 bases, leaving 13 bases between the germline ends. The CDR3 region is CASSSGRQMNTEAFF. The CDR3 nucleotides read TGTGCCAGCAGCAGCGGGAGGCAGATGAACACTGAAGCTTTCTTT. The full variable domain, in which reference TRBV7-9 and TRBJ1-1 provide the parts outside the CDR3, is DTGVSQNPRHKITKRGQNVTFRCDPISEHNRLYWYRQTLGQGPEFLTYFQNEAQLEKSRLLSDRFSAERPKGSFSTLEIQRTEQGDSAMYLCASSSGRQMNTEAFFGQGTRLTVV.

The rearrangement joins TRBV28 to TRBJ2-2; 10 bases match TRBD1. CDR1 is MDHEN and CDR2 is SYDVKM in the germline V gene. With 5 bases clipped from V and 1 base from J, the junction kept 7 bases outside the gene matches. There are 17 residues in the CDR3. The CDR3 protein is CASSPGQGRGNTGELFF. In DNA form, the CDR3 reads TGTGCCAGCAGTCCGGGACAGGGGAGGGGGAACACCGGGGAGCTGTTTTTT.

The chain combines TRBV5-6 with TRBJ1-2, with D perhaps TRBD1 (5 bases). The CDR3 has 16 amino acids. Trimming left V 1 base short and J 4 bases short, with 17 bases between. The germline CDR1 and CDR2 sequences are SGHDT and YYEEEE. CDR3 nucleotides: TGTGCCAGCAGCTTGTTTGCCCCCGGGACCTCCTATGGCTACACCTTC. Translation gives CASSLFAPGTSYGYTF.

This chain links TRBV4-1 with TRBJ1-2, with 7 bases that match TRBD1. The V gene end was trimmed by 4 bases and the J gene end by 0 bases; junction bases not matched to a gene: 5. The CDR3 has 15 amino acids. CDR1 and CDR2 (germline): MGHRA, YSYEKL. CDR3 sequence: CASSLGQVANYGYTF. The DNA for the CDR3 is TGCGCCAGCAGCCTCGGACAGGTAGCTAACTATGGCTACACCTTC.

The V gene is TRBV10-2, the J gene TRBJ1-3; D uncertain. This CDR3 spans 16 amino acids. Germline CDR1 and CDR2: WSHSY and SAAADI. With 0 bases removed from V and 3 bases from J, the gap between germline ends came to 12 bases. The CDR3 bases are TGCGCCAGCAGTGAGTCAGGAGGCTGGAATGGAAACACCATATATTTT. Translating gives CASSESGGWNGNTIYF.

V and J are TRBV7-3 and TRBJ2-3; D not certain. Trimming took off 6 bases at V and 4 bases at J, with 8 bases between the two ends. CDR1 is SGHTA and CDR2 is FQGTGA in the germline V gene. The CDR3 totals 12 residues. CDR3 loop: CASRPESDTQYF. DNA of the CDR3: TGTGCCAGCAGGCCCGAATCAGATACGCAGTATTTT.

This clone appeared a few times. The chain is built from TRBV28 and TRBJ2-5; D is perhaps TRBD2 (7 bases). The CDR3 is 15 residues long. Germline assignment: CDR1 MDHEN and CDR2 SYDVKM. Trimming shortened V by 5 bases and J by 5 bases, and 18 bases separated the two germline ends. CDR3 DNA: TGTGCCAGCAGTAAATCGGCGGGGGCTTGGGAGACCCAGTACTTC. This sequence encodes CASSKSAGAWETQYF.

The table lists this clone with a count of one. The CDR3 sequence: CASSQAQGTGANVLTF. The CDR3 nucleotides are TGCGCCAGCAGCCAAGCACAGGGCACTGGGGCCAACGTCCTGACTTTC. The V gene is TRBV4-3, the J gene TRBJ2-6, with D possibly being TRBD1 (6 bases). The CDR3 consists of 16 residues. The V gene's germline CDR1 is LGHNA and CDR2 YSLEER. The germline V and J ends were trimmed by 1 base and 2 bases, with 9 bases remaining between them.

V usage is TRBV4-1 and J usage is TRBJ2-7, with D unclear. Germline V gene sequence: CDR1 MGHRA, CDR2 YSYEKL. The CDR3 contains 15 residues. V lost 10 bases and J lost 0, with 19 bases in between. In nucleotides, the CDR3 is TGCGCCACCTCCCGGACCTACGAAAGCTCCTACGAGCAGTACTTC. Translation: CATSRTYESSYEQYF.

This chain joins TRBV18 and TRBJ1-5; D not resolved. CDR1 is KGHSH and CDR2 is LQKENI in the germline V gene. CDR3 length: 19 amino acids. Deletions cut 1 base from V and 0 bases from J, with 19 bases between. The CDR3 reads CASSPQGRASGYSNQPQHF. In DNA form, the CDR3 reads TGTGCCAGCTCACCACAGGGAAGGGCGTCGGGATATAGCAATCAGCCCCAGCATTTT.

The V and J genes are TRBV4-1 and TRBJ2-7; possibly TRBD2 for D (6 bases). Trimming left V 3 bases short and J 3 bases short, with 18 bases between. Germline-derived CDR1 and CDR2 are MGHRA and YSYEKL. This CDR3 spans 16 amino acids. CDR3: CASSHIRTSNYYEQYF. The CDR3 nucleotides read TGCGCCAGCAGCCATATAAGAACTAGCAACTACTACGAGCAGTACTTC.

This clone was detected only a few times. The chain combines TRBV14 with TRBJ2-5; 8 nucleotides line up with TRBD2. The tail of the sequence fits TRBJ2-7 better, so the J call may be wrong. The CDR3 is made up of 18 amino acids. Germline V gives CDR1 SGHDN, CDR2 FVKESK. The CDR3 region has the DNA TGTGCCAGCAGCCACCGGAAAAAAGCGGGAGCCCCCCTGGGCGAGCAGTACTTC. This gives the protein CASSHRKKAGAPLGEQYF.

This chain connects TRBV4-2 to TRBJ2-3, with 8 bases identical to TRBD2. Germline V gene lookup returns CDR1 LGHNA and CDR2 YNFKEQ. CDR3 length equals 16 residues. V lost 6 bases, J lost 2 bases, and 10 bases stayed unmatched. The CDR3 bases are TGTGCCAGCAGTGCTAGCGGGTGGAGGTACACAGATACGCAGTATTTT. This codes for CASSASGWRYTDTQYF.

V is TRBV6-6 and J is TRBJ1-2, with TRBD1 as a possible D gene (6 bases). The CDR3 runs 16 residues. CDR1 MNHNY and CDR2 SVGAGI come from the germline V gene (reference sequence). The V end was cut by 6 bases, the J end by 4 bases, with 21 bases between. The CDR3 DNA reads TGTGCCAGCAGCAGTGGGGGGCAGGGTCCTTTCTATGGCTACACCTTC. Translated: CASSSGGQGPFYGYTF.

This clone turned up a few times. This chain joins TRBV7-2 and TRBJ2-2, with D possibly being TRBD1 or TRBD2 (5 bases each). Germline CDR1 and CDR2: SGHTA and FQGNSA. The V and J ends lost 6 bases and 4 bases respectively, with 18 bases between them. This CDR3 has 16 residues. CDR3 coding DNA: TGTGCCAGCAGGCTGGGACGGTCGAGTGGCACCGGGGAGCTGTTTTTT. Translation: CASRLGRSSGTGELFF.

The rearrangement uses TRBV5-8 and TRBJ2-3; D is possibly TRBD1 (5 bases). The CDR3 extends over 14 amino acids. Trimming took 1 base from V and 8 from J, leaving 14 bases between them. CDR1 and CDR2 (germline): SGHTS, YDEGEE. The chain's CDR3 is CASSLMTARGTQYF. The DNA of the CDR3 is TGTGCCAGCAGCTTGATGACAGCCCGTGGTACGCAGTATTTT. The whole variable domain, filled in from reference TRBV5-8 and TRBJ2-3, reads EAGVTQSPTHLIKTRGQQATLRCSPISGHTSVYWYQQALGLGLQFLLWYDEGEERNRGNFPPRFSGRQFPNYSSELNVNALELEDSALYLCASSLMTARGTQYFGPGTRLTVL.

This clone was found once. The V call is TRBV28, the J call TRBJ2-7, with 7 bases that match TRBD2. Unmatched junction bases numbered 6, after V lost 7 bases and J lost 3 bases. Germline V gene data show CDR1 as MDHEN and CDR2 as SYDVKM. The CDR3 runs 13 residues. The CDR3 spells CASNKAGLYEQYF. For the CDR3, the DNA is TGTGCCAGCAACAAAGCGGGACTCTACGAGCAGTACTTC.

V is TRBV7-3 and J is TRBJ2-1; D uncertain. With 7 bases removed from V and 6 bases from J, the gap between germline ends came to 16 bases. Germline-derived CDR1 and CDR2 are SGHTA and FQGTGA. The CDR3 totals 14 residues. CDR3: CASTWAADSNEQFF. The CDR3 nucleotides are TGTGCCAGCACCTGGGCGGCCGACTCCAATGAGCAGTTCTTC. The variable domain in full, completed from reference TRBV7-3 and TRBJ2-1, reads GAGVSQTPSNKVTEKGKYVELRCDPISGHTALYWYRQSLGQGPEFLIYFQGTGAADDSGLPNDRFFAVRPEGSVSTLKIQRTERGDSAVYLCASTWAADSNEQFFGPGTRLTVL.

This clone was counted only a few times. Compared with germline, one end of the junction differs, possibly owing to a read error. The CDR3 spells CASTQRGTVYGYTF. The CDR3 DNA reads as TGTGCCAGCACCCAAAGGGGGACAGTCTATGGCTACACCTTC. The chain carries TRBV16 and TRBJ1-2, with TRBD1 identical over 7 bases. Germline V CDR1 and CDR2: KGHSY, FQNENV. The CDR3 sequence is 14 residues long.

The chain links TRBV13 to TRBJ1-2; 7 nucleotides line up with TRBD1. The junction had 7 bases not matched to a gene; V was cut back by 3 bases and J by 3 bases. Germline CDR1 PRHDT, CDR2 FYEKMQ (reference sequence). CDR3 length: 15 residues. CDR3 sequence: CASSFNRGLDYGYTF. CDR3 in DNA: TGTGCCAGCAGCTTCAACAGGGGCTTGGACTATGGCTACACCTTC.

V and J are TRBV9 and TRBJ2-1, with D perhaps given as TRBD1 or TRBD2 (5 bases each). This CDR3 is built from 15 residues. Trimming removed 6 bases at V and 0 bases at J, with 13 bases between. Germline V gene sequence: CDR1 SGDLS, CDR2 YYNGEE. CDR3 region: CASTNSDSSYNEQFF. As DNA, the CDR3 is TGTGCCAGCACCAATAGCGACAGCTCCTACAATGAGCAGTTCTTC.

This clone has just a few counts. The chain uses TRBV7-2 and TRBJ1-5, with a weak D call TRBD1 (5 bases). CDR1 and CDR2 (germline): SGHTA, FQGNSA. Trimming stripped 5 bases from V and 10 bases from J, with 24 bases between. The CDR3 covers 16 residues. The CDR3 loop is CASSLLGGRVGVPQHF. The CDR3 bases are TGTGCCAGCAGCCTATTAGGTGGCAGGGTGGGTGTACCCCAGCATTTT.

The chain combines TRBV5-1 with TRBJ2-2; D remains unclear. The CDR3 extends over 14 amino acids. Trimming shortened V by 7 bases and J by 1 base, and 11 bases separated the two germline ends. Germline-derived CDR1 and CDR2 are SGHRS and YFSETQ. CDR3 coding DNA: TGCGCCAGCGCGTACTCGGGGAACACCGGGGAGCTGTTTTTT. It is translated as CASAYSGNTGELFF.